The source of this T cell receptor (beta chain) is a study of T cell responses to AZD1222 COVID-19 vaccine. The germline V gene has CDR1 SGHRS and CDR2 YFSETQ. This CDR3 has 14 amino acids. Trimming cost V 4 bases and J 8 bases; bases outside gene matches: 6. Using immunoSEQ multiplex PCR, the repertoire was profiled, and TCRdb retains in-frame clones only, with some absent. The table has 150,000 to 200,000 clones, over 80% seen once. This clone was seen just once. The chain uses TRBV5-1 and TRBJ1-4; TRBD1 agrees at 9 bases. This receptor was identified in an adult in good health. The sequenced sample was peripheral blood, obtained on day 0 of AZD1222 vaccination. Written as DNA, the CDR3 is TGCGCCAGCAGCGTGGGACAGGGAGGAGAAAAACTGTTTTTT. Protein sequence: CASSVGQGGEKLFF.